Below are 26 T cell receptor beta chains sequenced from a single sample in a study of CD8+ T cells in alopecia areata. Once RNA had been extracted, it was reverse transcribed into cDNA to act as the sequencing template. Clones were read by immunoSEQ multiplex PCR, and TCRdb kept only the in-frame ones, dropping some. The sample includes more than 200,000 clones, under 70% of them seen just once. The sample here was CD4+ T cells sorted from blood, taken at week 0. Every receptor here comes from a human donor with alopecia areata.

A few counts support this clone. The chain couples TRBV7-2 to TRBJ1-2; D is possibly TRBD1 (5 bases). Looked up from germline, CDR1 is SGHTA and CDR2 is FQGNSA. V lost 5 bases and J lost 2, with 9 bases in between. CDR3 size: 13 residues. The CDR3 DNA follows: TGTGCCAGCAGCCTCAGACAGAACTATGGCTACACCTTC. It is translated as CASSLRQNYGYTF.

The chain carries TRBV30 and TRBJ2-7, with TRBD2 matching over 7 bases. The length of the CDR3 is 13 residues. CDR1 is GTSNPN, CDR2 SVGIG, per germline (reference sequence). Trimming took 1 base from V and 4 from J; bases not matched to a gene: 4. The CDR3 loop is CAWSGSGVYEQYF. DNA of the CDR3: TGTGCCTGGAGTGGCAGCGGGGTATACGAGCAGTACTTC. The full variable domain, completed using reference TRBV30 and TRBJ2-7, is SQTIHQWPATLVQPVGSPLSLECTVEGTSNPNLYWYRQAAGRGLQLLFYSVGIGQISSEVPQNLSASRPQDRQFILSSKKLLLSDSGFYLCAWSGSGVYEQYFGPGTRLTVT.

The genes are TRBV10-3 and TRBJ1-2; D unclear. Germline V gene lookup returns CDR1 ENHRY and CDR2 SYGVKD. V lost 4 bases, J lost 3 bases, and 6 bases lay in between. This CDR3 is 12 amino acids long. The DNA for the CDR3 is TGTGCCATCAGTGTGCAGGACTATGGCTACACCTTC. It is translated as CAISVQDYGYTF.

The chain is built from TRBV30 and TRBJ2-7; D is unresolved. Germline V gene lookup returns CDR1 GTSNPN and CDR2 SVGIG (reference sequence). This CDR3 is built from 11 residues. The V end was cut by 0 bases, the J end by 7 bases, with 7 bases between. In DNA form, the CDR3 reads TGTGCCTGGAGTGTTGGAGAAGAGCAGTACTTC. Translation gives CAWSVGEEQYF.

The rearrangement joins TRBV9 to TRBJ1-2; unclear D gene. V dropped 0 bases and J dropped 0 bases, with 9 bases sitting between them. The CDR3 is made up of 15 amino acids. In germline, CDR1 is SGDLS, CDR2 YYNGEE. CDR3 DNA sequence: TGTGCCAGCAGCGTAGTTAATGCTGCTAACTATGGCTACACCTTC. Its protein product is CASSVVNAANYGYTF.

The CDR3 is CASGLRGVDIQYF. CDR3 nucleotide sequence: TGTGCTAGTGGTTTGAGAGGGGTGGACATTCAGTACTTC. The rearrangement links TRBV12-5 to TRBJ2-4; D could derive from TRBD1 or TRBD2 (5 bases each). V was shortened by 2 bases and J by 8 bases, with 10 bases between the two germline ends. Germline CDR1 LGHNT, CDR2 FRNRAP. The CDR3 length is 13 residues.

The chain is built from TRBV30 and TRBJ2-3; D gene ambiguous. This CDR3 contains 15 residues. Germline V gene sequence: CDR1 GTSNPN, CDR2 SVGIG (reference sequence). The V end was cut by 0 bases, the J end by 0 bases, with 10 bases between. Here the CDR3 DNA reads TGTGCCTGGAGTGTATCCTCCCCTAGCACAGATACGCAGTATTTT. Protein product: CAWSVSSPSTDTQYF.

The CDR3 sequence: CASTPPGGFKGYTF. The CDR3 DNA sequence: TGTGCCAGCACCCCTCCCGGGGGGTTCAAGGGCTACACCTTC. V usage is TRBV7-2 and J usage is TRBJ1-2; D perhaps matches TRBD1 (5 bases). Trimming removed 7 bases from V and 8 bases from J, with 20 bases in between. Germline assignment: CDR1 SGHTA and CDR2 FQGNSA. The CDR3 is 14 amino acids.

V is TRBV7-8 and J is TRBJ1-5; 7 bases agree with TRBD1. The germline V gene encodes CDR1 SGHVS and CDR2 FQNEAQ. J was trimmed by 6 bases and V by 5 bases; bases with no gene match: 7. The CDR3 sequence is 14 residues long. This CDR3 is CASSTRQGGQPQHF. CDR3 DNA: TGTGCCAGCAGCACCCGACAGGGCGGTCAGCCCCAGCATTTT.

The chain recombines TRBV5-6 with TRBJ1-1, with a possible D match to TRBD1 (6 bases). Deletions cut 0 bases from V and 13 bases from J, with 13 bases between. The V gene's germline CDR1 is SGHDT and CDR2 YYEEEE. This CDR3 has 12 amino acids. The CDR3 DNA follows: TGTGCCAGCAGCTTGGAAAGACAGGATGGTTTCTTT. Residues: CASSLERQDGFF.

This chain uses TRBV28 with TRBJ2-1; 9 bases map to TRBD1. The CDR3 is 14 residues long. With 2 bases clipped from V and 8 bases from J, the junction kept 4 bases outside the gene matches. The V gene's germline CDR1 is MDHEN and CDR2 SYDVKM. CDR3 loop: CASSLAGDRDEQFF. CDR3 nucleotides: TGTGCCAGCAGTTTAGCGGGGGACAGGGATGAGCAGTTCTTC.

The genes are TRBV9 and TRBJ2-2; D gene unclear. The V gene's germline CDR1 is SGDLS and CDR2 YYNGEE. The ends were cut back, 0 bases at V and 4 bases at J, with 7 bases in the middle. There are 14 residues in the CDR3. CDR3 bases: TGTGCCAGCAGCGTAGACGGGCCCACCGGGGAGCTGTTTTTT. The encoded protein is CASSVDGPTGELFF.

There are a few counts of this clone. The chain employs TRBV30 and TRBJ2-5, with a tentative D call TRBD2 (5 bases). Germline V gene sequence: CDR1 GTSNPN, CDR2 SVGIG (reference sequence). This CDR3 has 13 residues. The V end was cut by 0 bases, the J end by 5 bases, with 10 bases between. The DNA for the CDR3 is TGTGCCTGGAGTGTAACCGGCGGGGAGACCCAGTACTTC. Amino acids: CAWSVTGGETQYF.

This clone was picked up one time. The gene calls are TRBV29-1 and TRBJ2-7; D not resolved. This CDR3 comprises 13 residues. The germline V and J ends were trimmed by 7 bases and 1 base, with 14 bases remaining between them. The germline gives CDR1 SQVTM, CDR2 ANQGSEA. The CDR3 region has the DNA TGCAGCGCATCCCACCCGCCTTCCTACGAGCAGTACTTC. It encodes CSASHPPSYEQYF.

The V gene is TRBV29-1, the J gene TRBJ1-2; tentative D call: TRBD1 (5 bases). This CDR3 contains 12 residues. CDR1 is SQVTM and CDR2 is ANQGSEA in the germline V gene. V lost 4 bases and J 8 bases, leaving 14 bases between the germline ends. The CDR3 is CSVVVTGRGYTF. The CDR3 DNA follows: TGCAGCGTTGTTGTAACAGGCCGCGGCTACACCTTC. Full variable domain (rest looked up from reference TRBV29-1 and TRBJ1-2): SAVISQKPSRDICQRGTSLTIQCQVDSQVTMMFWYRQQPGQSLTLIATANQGSEATYESGFVIDKFPISRPNLTFSTLTVSNMSPEDSSIYLCSVVVTGRGYTFGSGTRLTVV.

CDR3 DNA: TGTGCCAGCAGTTACGGCCAGGGGGCTGGGGCCAACGTCCTGACTTTC. Translated: CASSYGQGAGANVLTF. This chain connects TRBV6-5 to TRBJ2-6; 7 bases fit TRBD1. The trim removed 2 bases at V and 2 bases at J, leaving 3 bases unmatched. The CDR3 loop spans 16 amino acids. CDR1 and CDR2 (germline): MNHEY, SVGAGI.

The chain has TRBV5-1 and TRBJ2-1; possibly TRBD1 for D (5 bases). There are 15 residues in the CDR3. Germline assignment: CDR1 SGHRS and CDR2 YFSETQ. Trimming shortened V by 1 base and J by 5 bases, and 13 bases separated the two germline ends. DNA for the CDR3: TGCGCCAGCAGCTTGATGGGGCTAGGGGACAATGAGCAGTTCTTC. This codes for CASSLMGLGDNEQFF.

The J gene is TRBJ2-5, the V gene TRBV29-1, with D perhaps assigned TRBD1 or TRBD2 (6 bases each). CDR1 is SQVTM and CDR2 is ANQGSEA in the germline V gene. Deletions cut 7 bases from V and 3 bases from J, with 18 bases between. The CDR3 consists of 14 residues. Here the CDR3 reads CSARPGGLKETQYF. The CDR3 region has the DNA TGCAGCGCTCGCCCCGGGGGCTTAAAAGAGACCCAGTACTTC.

The gene calls are TRBV18 and TRBJ1-6, with a weak D call TRBD1 (5 bases). CDR1 and CDR2 (germline): KGHSH, LQKENI. CDR3 length equals 12 residues. V was trimmed by 6 bases and J by 6 bases, leaving 6 bases between them. This chain's CDR3 is CASSGGNSPLHF. As DNA, the CDR3 is TGTGCCAGCTCGGGGGGTAATTCACCCCTCCACTTT.

This rearrangement joins TRBV19 to TRBJ2-5; unclear D gene. Germline CDR1 is LNHDA and CDR2 is SQIVND (reference sequence). V shed 3 bases and J shed 4 bases, with 6 bases lying between them. The CDR3 is 12 amino acids. The chain's CDR3 is CASSIIGETQYF. In DNA, the CDR3 is TGTGCCAGTAGTATTATCGGAGAGACCCAGTACTTC.

This clone was seen a handful of times. The J gene is TRBJ2-2, the V gene TRBV5-1; 7 nucleotides align to TRBD1. V shed 5 bases, J shed 1 base, and the junction held 5 bases outside the gene matches. The CDR3 consists of 15 residues. Germline values: CDR1 SGHRS, CDR2 YFSETQ. In DNA form, the CDR3 reads TGCGCCAGCAGAGAGGGGGCGCAGAACACCGGGGAGCTGTTTTTT. This sequence encodes CASREGAQNTGELFF.

This clone appeared a few times. The genes are TRBV29-1 and TRBJ1-2, with unresolved D. CDR3 length: 15 amino acids. The germline gives CDR1 SQVTM, CDR2 ANQGSEA. Trimming pared 4 bases from V and 2 bases from J, leaving 17 bases between. The CDR3 sequence is CSVAPGSQRNYGYTF. The CDR3 DNA reads TGCAGCGTTGCCCCCGGAAGCCAGCGCAACTATGGCTACACCTTC.

The chain combines TRBV29-1 with TRBJ2-4; possible D gene TRBD2, 5 bases. Trimming shortened V by 4 bases and J by 3 bases, and 13 bases separated the two germline ends. From germline, CDR1 is SQVTM and CDR2 ANQGSEA. The CDR3 is 14 amino acids. CDR3 sequence reads: CSVVEGFGKNIQYF. CDR3 nucleotides: TGCAGCGTTGTAGAGGGTTTTGGCAAAAACATTCAGTACTTC.

Remarks on this clone: In the same sample, other DNA sequences code for this CDR3. The V and J genes are TRBV2 and TRBJ2-3, with TRBD1 as a possible D gene (5 bases). Deletions cut 2 bases from V and 3 bases from J, with 9 bases between. CDR1 is SNHLY and CDR2 is FYNNEI in the germline V gene. The CDR3 has 14 residues. The CDR3 region has the DNA TGTGCCAGCAGTGAACAGGGCCGAACAGATACGCAGTATTTT. Its protein is CASSEQGRTDTQYF.

This chain joins TRBV20-1 and TRBJ2-5, with a weak D call TRBD2 (5 bases). Germline V gene data show CDR1 as DFQATT and CDR2 as SNEGSKA (reference sequence). V lost 8 bases and J 5 bases, leaving 12 bases between the germline ends. The CDR3 totals 11 residues. CDR3 DNA: TGCAGTTATAGGAGGAGTGAGACCCAGTACTTC. Translating it yields CSYRRSETQYF.

Worth noting for this clone: In the same sample, other DNA sequences code for this CDR3. The V and J genes are TRBV30 and TRBJ1-2; D perhaps matches TRBD1 (6 bases). Trimming removed 1 base from V and 3 bases from J, with 9 bases in between. The CDR3 sequence is 13 residues long. From germline, CDR1 is GTSNPN and CDR2 SVGIG (reference sequence). The CDR3 bases are TGTGCCTGGAGTGAACAGGGCGACTATGGCTACACCTTC. It specifies CAWSEQGDYGYTF.